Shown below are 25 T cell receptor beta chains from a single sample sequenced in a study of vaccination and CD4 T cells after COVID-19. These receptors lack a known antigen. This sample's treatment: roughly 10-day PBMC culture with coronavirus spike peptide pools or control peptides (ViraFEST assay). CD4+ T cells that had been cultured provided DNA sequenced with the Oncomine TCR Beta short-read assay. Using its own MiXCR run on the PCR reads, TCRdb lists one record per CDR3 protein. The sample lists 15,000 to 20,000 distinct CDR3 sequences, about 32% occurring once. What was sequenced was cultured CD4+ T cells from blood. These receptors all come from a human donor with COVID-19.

CDR3 region: CASREDSGGTAYEQYF. As DNA, the CDR3 is TGTGCCAGCAGGGAGGACAGCGGGGGGACAGCCTACGAGCAGTACTTC. The rearrangement uses TRBV6-1 and TRBJ2-7; TRBD2 matches 9 bases. The CDR3 is made up of 16 amino acids. V lost 6 bases to trimming and J lost 2 bases; unmatched junction nucleotides: 11. Germline assignment: CDR1 MNHNS and CDR2 SASEGT.

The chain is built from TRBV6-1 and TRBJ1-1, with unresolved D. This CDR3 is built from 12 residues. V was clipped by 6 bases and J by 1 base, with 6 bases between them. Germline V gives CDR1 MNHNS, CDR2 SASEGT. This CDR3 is CASRETNTEAFF. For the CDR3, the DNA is TGTGCCAGCAGAGAGACGAACACTGAAGCTTTCTTT.

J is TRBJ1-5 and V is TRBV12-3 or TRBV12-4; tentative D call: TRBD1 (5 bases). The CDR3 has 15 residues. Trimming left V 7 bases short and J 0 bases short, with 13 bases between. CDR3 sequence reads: CASKNGGYSNQPQHF. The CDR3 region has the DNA TGTGCCAGCAAGAATGGGGGTTATAGCAATCAGCCCCAGCATTTT.

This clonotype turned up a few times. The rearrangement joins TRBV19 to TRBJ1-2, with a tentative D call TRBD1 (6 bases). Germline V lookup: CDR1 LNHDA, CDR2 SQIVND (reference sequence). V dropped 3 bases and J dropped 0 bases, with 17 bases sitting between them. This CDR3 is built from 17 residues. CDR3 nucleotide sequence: TGTGCCAGTAGTATCTCCCCCCGACAGGATTCTAACTATGGCTACACCTTC. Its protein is CASSISPRQDSNYGYTF. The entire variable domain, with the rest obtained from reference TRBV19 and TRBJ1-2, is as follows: DGGITQSPKYLFRKEGQNVTLSCEQNLNHDAMYWYRQDPGQGLRLIYYSQIVNDFQKGDIAEGYSVSREKKESFPLTVTSAQKNPTAFYLCASSISPRQDSNYGYTFGSGTRLTVV.

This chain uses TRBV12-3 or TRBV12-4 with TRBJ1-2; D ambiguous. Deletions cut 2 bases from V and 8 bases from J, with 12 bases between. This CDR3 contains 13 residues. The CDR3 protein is CASSLRDSMGYTF. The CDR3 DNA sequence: TGTGCCAGCAGTTTAAGGGATTCGATGGGCTACACCTTC.

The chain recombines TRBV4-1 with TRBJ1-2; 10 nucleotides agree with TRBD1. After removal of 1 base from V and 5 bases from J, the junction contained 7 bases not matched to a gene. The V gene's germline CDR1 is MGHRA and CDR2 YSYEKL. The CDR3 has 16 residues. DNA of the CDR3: TGCGCCAGCAGCCAAGGGGGGACAGGGGAGGATTATGGCTACACCTTC. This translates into CASSQGGTGEDYGYTF.

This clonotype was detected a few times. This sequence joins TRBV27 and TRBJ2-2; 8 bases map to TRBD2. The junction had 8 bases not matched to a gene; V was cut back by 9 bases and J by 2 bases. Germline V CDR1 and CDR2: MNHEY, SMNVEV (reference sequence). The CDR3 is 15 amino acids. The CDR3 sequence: CASSRSGGNTGELFF. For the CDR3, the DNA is TGTGCCAGTTCCCGCAGCGGGGGTAACACCGGGGAGCTGTTTTTT.

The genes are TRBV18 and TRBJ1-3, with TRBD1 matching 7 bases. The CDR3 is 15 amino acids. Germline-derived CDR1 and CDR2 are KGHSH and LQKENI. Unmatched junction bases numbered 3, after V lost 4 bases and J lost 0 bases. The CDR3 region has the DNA TGTGCCAGCTCACTGGGACAGAGCTCTGGAAACACCATATATTTT. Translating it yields CASSLGQSSGNTIYF.

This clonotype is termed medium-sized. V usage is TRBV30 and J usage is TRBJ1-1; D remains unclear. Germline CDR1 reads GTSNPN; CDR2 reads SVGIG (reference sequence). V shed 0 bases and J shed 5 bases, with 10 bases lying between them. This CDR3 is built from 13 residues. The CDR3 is CAWSVQPGTEAFF. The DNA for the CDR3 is TGTGCCTGGAGTGTACAGCCCGGGACTGAAGCTTTCTTT.

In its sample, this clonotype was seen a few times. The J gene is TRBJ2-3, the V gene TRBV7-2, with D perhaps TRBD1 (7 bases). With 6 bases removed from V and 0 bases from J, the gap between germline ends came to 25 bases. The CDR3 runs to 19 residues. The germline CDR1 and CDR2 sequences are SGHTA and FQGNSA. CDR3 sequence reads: CASRGTGDRVYSSTDTQYF. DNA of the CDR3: TGTGCCAGCAGAGGGACGGGAGACAGGGTATATTCTAGCACAGATACGCAGTATTTT.

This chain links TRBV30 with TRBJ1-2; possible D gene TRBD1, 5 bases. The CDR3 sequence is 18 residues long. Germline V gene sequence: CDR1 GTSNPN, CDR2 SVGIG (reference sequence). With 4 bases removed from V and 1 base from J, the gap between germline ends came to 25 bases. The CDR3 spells CAWTSPGFRERGNYGYTF. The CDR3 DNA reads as TGTGCCTGGACTTCACCGGGCTTTAGGGAAAGGGGTAACTATGGCTACACCTTC. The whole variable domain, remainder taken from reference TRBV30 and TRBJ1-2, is SQTIHQWPATLVQPVGSPLSLECTVEGTSNPNLYWYRQAAGRGLQLLFYSVGIGQISSEVPQNLSASRPQDRQFILSSKKLLLSDSGFYLCAWTSPGFRERGNYGYTFGSGTRLTVV.

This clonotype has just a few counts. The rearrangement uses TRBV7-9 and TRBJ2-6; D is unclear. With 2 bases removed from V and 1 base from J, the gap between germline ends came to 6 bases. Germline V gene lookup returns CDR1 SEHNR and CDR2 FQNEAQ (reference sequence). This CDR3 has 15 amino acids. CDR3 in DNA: TGTGCCAGCAGCTTATTGGGTTCTGGGGCCAACGTCCTGACTTTC. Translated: CASSLLGSGANVLTF.

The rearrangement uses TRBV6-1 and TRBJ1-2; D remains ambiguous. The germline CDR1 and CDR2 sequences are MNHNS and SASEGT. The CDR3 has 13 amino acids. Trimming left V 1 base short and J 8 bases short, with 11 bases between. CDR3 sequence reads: CASSEVEVRGYTF. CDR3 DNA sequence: TGTGCCAGCAGTGAAGTGGAGGTTCGGGGCTACACCTTC.

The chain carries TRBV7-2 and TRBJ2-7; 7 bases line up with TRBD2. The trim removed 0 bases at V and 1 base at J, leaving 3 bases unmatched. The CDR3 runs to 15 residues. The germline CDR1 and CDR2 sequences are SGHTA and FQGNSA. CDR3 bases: TGTGCCAGCAGCTTAGCGAGCGGGGTATCCTACGAGCAGTACTTC. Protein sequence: CASSLASGVSYEQYF. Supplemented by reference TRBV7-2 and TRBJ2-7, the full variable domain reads GAGVSQSPSNKVTEKGKDVELRCDPISGHTALYWYRQSLGQGLEFLIYFQGNSAPDKSGLPSDRFSAERTGGSVSTLTIQRTQQEDSAVYLCASSLASGVSYEQYFGPGTRLTVT.

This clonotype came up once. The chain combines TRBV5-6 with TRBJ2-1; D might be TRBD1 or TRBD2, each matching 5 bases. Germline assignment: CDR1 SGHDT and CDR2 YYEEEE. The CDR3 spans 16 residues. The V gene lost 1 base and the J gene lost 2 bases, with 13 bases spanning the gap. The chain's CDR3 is CASSLSRGEAYNEQFF. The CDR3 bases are TGTGCCAGCAGCTTGAGTCGAGGGGAAGCCTACAATGAGCAGTTCTTC.

In DNA form, the CDR3 reads TGTGCCAGCAGCCCCCGGACTAGCTGGACAGAGACCCAGTACTTC. It is translated as CASSPRTSWTETQYF. The V and J genes are TRBV7-9 and TRBJ2-5, with 8 bases matching TRBD2. The CDR3 contains 15 residues. Germline V CDR1 and CDR2: SEHNR, FQNEAQ (reference sequence). Losses at the gene ends were 5 bases for V and 4 bases for J; bases not matched to a gene: 9.

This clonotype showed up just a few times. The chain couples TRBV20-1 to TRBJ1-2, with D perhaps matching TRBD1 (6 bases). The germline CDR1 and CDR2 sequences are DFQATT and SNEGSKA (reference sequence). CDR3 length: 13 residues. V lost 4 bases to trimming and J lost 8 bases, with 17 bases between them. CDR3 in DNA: TGCAGTGCTAAGGGGGACCTACTGGGGGGCTACACCTTC. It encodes CSAKGDLLGGYTF.

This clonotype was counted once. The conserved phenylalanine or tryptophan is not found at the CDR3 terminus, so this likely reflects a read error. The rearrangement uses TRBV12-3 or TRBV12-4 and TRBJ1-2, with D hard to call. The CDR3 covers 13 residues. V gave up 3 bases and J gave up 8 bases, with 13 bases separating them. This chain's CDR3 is CASSLETLGGYTL. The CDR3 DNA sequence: TGTGCCAGCAGTTTGGAGACCCTCGGGGGCTACACCCTC.

CDR3 sequence: CASSPGLAATQYF. The CDR3 DNA reads as TGCGCCAGCAGCCCGGGACTAGCGGCGACCCAGTACTTC. The rearrangement uses TRBV4-3 and TRBJ2-5; TRBD2 matches at 11 bases. CDR1 is LGHNA, CDR2 YSLEER, per germline. The CDR3 loop spans 13 amino acids. V shed 4 bases and J 7 bases; nucleotides not matched to a gene: 2.

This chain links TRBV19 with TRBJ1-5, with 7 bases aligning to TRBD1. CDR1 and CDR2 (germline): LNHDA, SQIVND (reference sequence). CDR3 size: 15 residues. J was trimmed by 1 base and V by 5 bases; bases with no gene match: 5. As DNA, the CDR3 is TGTGCCAGTAGTGGGGGACAGATAAGCAATCAGCCCCAGCATTTT. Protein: CASSGGQISNQPQHF. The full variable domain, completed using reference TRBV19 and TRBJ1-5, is DGGITQSPKYLFRKEGQNVTLSCEQNLNHDAMYWYRQDPGQGLRLIYYSQIVNDFQKGDIAEGYSVSREKKESFPLTVTSAQKNPTAFYLCASSGGQISNQPQHFGDGTRLSIL.

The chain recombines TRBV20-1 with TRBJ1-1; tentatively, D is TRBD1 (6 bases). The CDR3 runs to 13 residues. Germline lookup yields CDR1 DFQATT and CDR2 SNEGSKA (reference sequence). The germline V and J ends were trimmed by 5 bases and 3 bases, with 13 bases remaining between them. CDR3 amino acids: CSASGQLDTEAFF. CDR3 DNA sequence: TGCAGTGCTTCAGGACAGCTGGACACTGAAGCTTTCTTT.

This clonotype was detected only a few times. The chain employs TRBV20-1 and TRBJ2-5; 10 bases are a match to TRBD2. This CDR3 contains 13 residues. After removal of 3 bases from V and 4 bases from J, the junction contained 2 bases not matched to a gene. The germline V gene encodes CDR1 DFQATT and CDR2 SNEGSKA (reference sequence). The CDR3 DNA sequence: TGCAGTGCTAGGGCTAGCGGGGGAGAGACCCAGTACTTC. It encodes CSARASGGETQYF.

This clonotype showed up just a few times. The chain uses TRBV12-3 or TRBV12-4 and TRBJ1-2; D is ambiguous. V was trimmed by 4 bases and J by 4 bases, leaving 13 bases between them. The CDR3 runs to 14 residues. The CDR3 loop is CASSSSGLGYGYTF. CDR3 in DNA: TGTGCCAGCAGTTCCTCGGGGTTGGGCTATGGCTACACCTTC.

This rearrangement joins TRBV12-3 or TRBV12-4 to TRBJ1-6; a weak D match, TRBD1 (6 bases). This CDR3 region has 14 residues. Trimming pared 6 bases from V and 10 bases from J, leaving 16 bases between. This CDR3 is CASSLQGDRSPLHF. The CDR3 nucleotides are TGTGCCAGCAGCCTACAGGGAGATCGGTCACCCCTCCACTTT.

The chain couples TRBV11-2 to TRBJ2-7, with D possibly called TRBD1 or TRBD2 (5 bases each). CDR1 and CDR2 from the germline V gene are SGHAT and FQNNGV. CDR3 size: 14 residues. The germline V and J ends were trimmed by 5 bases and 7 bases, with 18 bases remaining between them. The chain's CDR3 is CASSPDRKVAEQYF. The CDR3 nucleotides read TGTGCCAGCAGCCCCGACAGAAAAGTAGCGGAGCAGTACTTC.